The present T cell receptor beta chain was sequenced within a study of human T cells and chemical hapten exposure. Germline lookup yields CDR1 SGHAT and CDR2 FQDESV (reference sequence). V trimming: 4 bases; J trimming: 0 bases; junction bases outside the gene matches: 5. There are 15 residues in the CDR3. Described time point: patch test 3, about 24 weeks after DPC sensitization. Indicated treatment: therapeutic diphenylcyclopropenone sensitization with weekly scalp DPC. TCRdb reanalysed the RACE reads using MiXCR and keeps one entry per CDR3 protein. Among 82,000 or so distinct CDR3 sequences listed, over 10% were seen once.

This TCR was sampled from a woman in her fifties or sixties with alopecia areata. Some clones in this sample may be carry-over from other donors' samples. The sample consisted of whole blood, taken in connection with sensitization to the hapten diphenylcyclopropenone (DPC). The rearrangement joins TRBV11-1 to TRBJ1-1, with 7 bases that match TRBD1. CDR3 residues: CASSSDRALNTEAFF. The DNA of the CDR3 is TGTGCCAGCAGCTCCGACAGGGCCTTGAACACTGAAGCTTTCTTT.